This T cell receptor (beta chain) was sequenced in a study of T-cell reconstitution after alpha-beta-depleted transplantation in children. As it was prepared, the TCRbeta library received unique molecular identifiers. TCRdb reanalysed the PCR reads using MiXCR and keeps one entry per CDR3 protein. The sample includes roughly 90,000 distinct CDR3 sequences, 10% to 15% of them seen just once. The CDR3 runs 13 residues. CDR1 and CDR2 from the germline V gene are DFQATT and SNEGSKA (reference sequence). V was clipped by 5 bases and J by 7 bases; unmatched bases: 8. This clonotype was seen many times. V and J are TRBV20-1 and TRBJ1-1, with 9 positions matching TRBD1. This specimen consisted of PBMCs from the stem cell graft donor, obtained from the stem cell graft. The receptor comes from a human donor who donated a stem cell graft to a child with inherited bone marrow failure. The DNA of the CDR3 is TGCAGTGCTTTCCGGACAGGGGCAAATGAAGCTTTCTTT. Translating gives CSAFRTGANEAFF.